This T cell receptor (beta chain) was sequenced for a study of T cells in Graves' hyperthyroidism and ophthalmopathy. Study-level points and caveats: A 13 V-J model separated ophthalmopathy from stable hyperthyroidism. Ophthalmopathy, which appeared later, was predicted by the model a median around 6 months before onset.

Predating any ophthalmopathy symptoms, the blood sample was taken at first hyperthyroidism diagnosis. Many counts were recorded for this clonotype. As yet, its antigen is unknown. TCR beta CDR3 sequences were amplified from RNA transcripts. With the HTBI primer set, the TCR CDR3 went through a first round of RT-PCR. MiXCR, run by TCRdb on the multiplex PCR reads, gives a single entry per CDR3 protein. The sample yields approximately 620,000 distinct CDR3 sequences, approximately 15% seen once. Trimming removed 1 base from V and 0 bases from J, with 12 bases in between. The CDR3 extends over 17 amino acids. Germline V gene sequence: CDR1 MGHRA, CDR2 YSYEKL.

Material: blood. The TCR sequence derives from a woman in her thirties with Graves' hyperthyroidism that later progressed to Graves' ophthalmopathy. The chain has TRBV4-1 and TRBJ2-2; perhaps TRBD2 as D (5 bases). The CDR3 DNA follows: TGCGCCAGCAGCCAAGTCGGCGCGGAGGCGAACACCGGGGAGCTGTTTTTT. Residues: CASSQVGAEANTGELFF.